This TCR beta chain was identified in a study of CD8 T cells in acute hepatitis C reinfection (dated by TCRdb to the early 2020s). Background on the whole study: The study profiled the TCRbeta repertoire of CD8+ T cells specific for the HCV NS3-1073 epitope during acute infection and after viral clearance. A few spontaneous resolvers contributed paired acute and follow-up samples.

What the research found in general, with its limitations: No follow-up repertoires were available for chronically infected subjects, since NS3-1073 specific cells were too rare to be sorted. Only the TCRbeta chain was sequenced in bulk, so alphabeta pairing of public clonotypes could not be determined. CDR3 sequences shared with other epitopes were rare, and differing sequencing approaches may have limited exact matching. Some 12 public clonotypes were identified irrespective of outcome, and one of the public clonotypes used V04-02/J02-02. Diversity in the NS3-1073 specific repertoires was high, and no significant differences in diversity emerged among acute resolver, follow-up resolver and acute chronic samples.

Genomic DNA was extracted from FACS-sorted cells, and TCRbeta chain sequencing was performed through the commercial immunoSEQ service. The study's own analysis went as follows. Repertoire data were analyzed with ImmunoSEQ Analyzer software v3.0 and R v3.5.1. Only productive rearrangements were analyzed, because sequences with stop codons or out-of-frame rearrangements were removed. The sequencing provider supplied the metrics for Simpson diversity, Shannon entropy, CDR3 length and nucleotide addition. Clonotypes were grouped by frequency as dominant, sub-dominant, low or lowest abundance, and most analyses excluded clonotypes below 0.1%. A CDR3 amino acid clonotype was called public if the clonotype appeared in at least two subjects at a cumulative frequency of at least 0.5%. Entries here come from immuneACCESS through TCRdb and include only in-frame sequences with V and J called. Some clones fail to appear in such tables; in the studies checked, an unresolved V gene covers under half of the shortfall, and the cause of the remainder is unknown. V and J calls plus clone size are reproduced from that table; the DNA served to infer D and trimming. The sample includes 38,000 or so clones, with about 86% observed a single time. The top ten clones comprise roughly 0.51% of the sample.

Comment on this clone: No antigen is known for it. Nothing much larger sits one base from this clone, and base qualities are not available.

In light of the paper, this sample's time point label describes: naive CD8 control sorted from an acute-time-point sample. Enrolled in the Montreal Hepatitis C Cohort (HEPCO) in Canada, the donors were people who inject drugs, and these donors were followed every 3 months. Acute primary HCV infection was defined as a positive HCV RNA or antibody test after a negative test within the previous 24 weeks. Antibodies against CD3, CD8 and CD45RO were used for surface staining, and dead cells were excluded with an aqua fixable dye. The cohort also included roughly six subjects who developed chronic infection, defined as HCV RNA positivity at 24 weeks. Once thawed from cryostorage, peripheral blood mononuclear cells underwent negative selection via the MACS CD8+ T cell Isolation Kit to obtain CD8+ T cells. A BD FACSAria II cell sorter was used for cell sorting. This TCR was sampled from a man aged 25 to 40 with chronic hepatitis C. The material sequenced was naive CD8+ T cells from PBMCs. This sample's cell subset or site label indicates: sorted total naive CD45RO-negative CD8+ T cells.

The sequenced DNA: TGCGCCAGCGCGACAGGGTTAGCCTACGAGCAGTACTTC. Its product reads: CASATGLAYEQYF. The chain uses TRBV4-1 and TRBJ2-7; a stretch of 7 junction bases matches TRBD1. CDR1 and CDR2 are read off the germline V gene as MGHRA and YSYEKL. Taken from cysteine to phenylalanine, the CDR3 has 13 residues. Just the 39-base CDR3 DNA is kept, in frame starting at base 1. Ends trimmed: V by 8 bases, J by 2 bases; bases unmatched to a gene: 6.